One and the same sample provided the 8 T cell receptor beta chains below, sequenced in a study of cytomegalovirus exposure and HLA in healthy donors. With 60 Vbeta and 13 Jbeta primers, the PCR was carried out. Sequencing was performed with immunoSEQ multiplex PCR; in TCRdb, only in-frame clones are kept and a portion is missing. This table holds approximately 110,000 clones. The specimen sequenced was PBMCs. The receptors were sampled from a man aged 18 to 35 in good health and CMV-seronegative.

The chain employs TRBV9 and TRBJ2-2; no definite D call. Germline lookup yields CDR1 SGDLS and CDR2 YYNGEE. This CDR3 comprises 15 residues. The V end was cut by 3 bases, the J end by 5 bases, with 14 bases between. The CDR3 coding sequence is TGTGCCAGCAGCGCCCATCTCAGAGCGACCGGGGAGCTGTTTTTT. Its translation is CASSAHLRATGELFF.

V and J are TRBV7-2 and TRBJ1-6; 8 nucleotides align to TRBD1. The trim removed 1 base at V and 4 bases at J, leaving 12 bases unmatched. The CDR3 extends over 19 amino acids. Germline CDR1 and CDR2: SGHTA and FQGNSA. This CDR3 reads CASSLEQGALGIYNSPLHF. CDR3 bases: TGTGCCAGCAGCTTAGAGCAGGGGGCCCTCGGTATATATAATTCACCCCTCCACTTT.

The rearrangement uses TRBV2 and TRBJ2-1; TRBD2 aligns across 8 bases. The J segment lost 5 bases and the V segment lost 6 bases, leaving 6 bases of the junction unmatched. This CDR3 is built from 14 residues. Germline-derived CDR1 and CDR2 are SNHLY and FYNNEI. The CDR3 is CASRGTSLNNEQFF. DNA for the CDR3: TGTGCCAGCAGGGGGACTAGTCTAAACAATGAGCAGTTCTTC.

The chain is built from TRBV5-1 and TRBJ2-7; TRBD2 matches 14 bases. V lost 4 bases to trimming and J lost 6 bases; unmatched junction nucleotides: 6. CDR3 length equals 15 residues. CDR1 and CDR2 from the germline V gene are SGHRS and YFSETQ. The CDR3 DNA reads TGCGCCAGCAGCCGGGGACTAGCGGGAGCTAGCGAGCAGTACTTC. This sequence encodes CASSRGLAGASEQYF.

The chain employs TRBV2 and TRBJ1-1; D gene uncertain. This CDR3 is built from 15 residues. Looked up from germline, CDR1 is SNHLY and CDR2 is FYNNEI. Trimming left V 6 bases short and J 3 bases short, with 17 bases between. In DNA, the CDR3 is TGTGCCAGCAGCGGCCCGGGGAGGAGGGACACTGAAGCTTTCTTT. Translated, it gives CASSGPGRRDTEAFF.

The chain carries TRBV7-8 and TRBJ2-5, with TRBD1 matching 8 bases. The CDR3 has 15 amino acids. CDR1 and CDR2 from the germline V gene are SGHVS and FQNEAQ. V lost 1 base to trimming and J lost 11 bases; unmatched junction nucleotides: 12. CDR3 protein: CASSLDPGQGKEQYF. The CDR3 nucleotides are TGTGCCAGCAGCTTAGATCCAGGACAGGGTAAGGAGCAGTACTTC.

CDR3 residues: CASSYALTGGTGELFF. The CDR3 coding sequence is TGTGCCAGCAGTTACGCCTTGACAGGGGGCACCGGGGAGCTGTTTTTT. This chain uses TRBV6-5 with TRBJ2-2, with 9 bases lining up with TRBD1. Per the germline V gene, CDR1 is MNHEY and CDR2 is SVGAGI. The CDR3 is 16 residues long. Unmatched junction bases numbered 5, after V lost 2 bases and J lost 4 bases.

The V call is TRBV6-1, the J call TRBJ1-2; 10 bases match TRBD1. The CDR3 loop spans 15 amino acids. Trimming cost V 4 bases and J 5 bases; bases outside gene matches: 7. Germline V CDR1 and CDR2: MNHNS, SASEGT. The CDR3 bases are TGTGCCAGCAGTGCGTGGACAGGGGGGTCTTATGGCTACACCTTC. Translating gives CASSAWTGGSYGYTF.